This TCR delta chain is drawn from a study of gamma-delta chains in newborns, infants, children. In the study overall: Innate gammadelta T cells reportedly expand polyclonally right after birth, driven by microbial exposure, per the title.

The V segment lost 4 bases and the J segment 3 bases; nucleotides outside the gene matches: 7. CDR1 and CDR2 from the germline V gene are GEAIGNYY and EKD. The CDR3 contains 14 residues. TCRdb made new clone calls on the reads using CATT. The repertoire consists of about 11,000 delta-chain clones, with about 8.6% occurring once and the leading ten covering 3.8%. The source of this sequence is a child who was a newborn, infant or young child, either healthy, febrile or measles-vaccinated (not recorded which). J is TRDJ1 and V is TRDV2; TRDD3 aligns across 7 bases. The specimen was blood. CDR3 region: CACEPLGSPDKLIF. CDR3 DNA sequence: TGTGCCTGTGAACCACTGGGGTCGCCCGATAAACTCATCTTT.